Shown below are 9 T cell receptor beta chains from a single sample sequenced in a study of shared T cell receptors in the human thymus. The table came from immunoSEQ multiplex PCR; TCRdb's copy has only in-frame clones and leaves some out. The sample has about 660,000 clones, 80% to 90% seen once. The same sample was also used in a study of human thymus T cells.

The sample comprised thymocytes. The receptors come from a boy less than two years old with a congenital heart defect.

This clone came up a few times. The chain has TRBV18 and TRBJ2-6, with 8 bases lining up with TRBD1. CDR3 length: 17 amino acids. Germline CDR1 reads KGHSH; CDR2 reads LQKENI. V lost 3 bases, J lost 3 bases, and 7 bases stayed unmatched. The CDR3 DNA sequence: TGTGCCAGCTCACCGCCGGACAGGGAATATGGGGCCAACGTCCTGACTTTC. Translated: CASSPPDREYGANVLTF. Using reference TRBV18 and TRBJ2-6 for the parts outside the CDR3, the full variable domain is NAGVMQNPRHLVRRRGQEARLRCSPMKGHSHVYWYRQLPEEGLKFMVYLQKENIIDESGMPKERFSAEFPKEGPSILRIQQVVRGDSAAYFCASSPPDREYGANVLTFGAGSRLTVL.

The rearrangement links TRBV5-1 to TRBJ1-4; D remains ambiguous. Deletions cut 2 bases from V and 8 bases from J, with 13 bases between. This CDR3 comprises 14 residues. Germline loops: CDR1 SGHRS, CDR2 YFSETQ. The CDR3 protein is CASSLLQLDEKLFF. The CDR3 DNA reads as TGCGCCAGCAGCTTATTACAGCTCGACGAAAAACTGTTTTTT.

The DNA for the CDR3 is TGTGCCAGCAGCTTTGCGGGACCCTGCTCCTACGAGCAGTACTTC. This gives the protein CASSFAGPCSYEQYF. This chain links TRBV5-6 with TRBJ2-7, with a weak D call TRBD2 (6 bases). V was shortened by 2 bases and J by 0 bases, with 12 bases between the two germline ends. Germline V gives CDR1 SGHDT, CDR2 YYEEEE. The CDR3 totals 15 residues.

This chain uses TRBV6-5 with TRBJ1-2; weak D call: TRBD1 (6 bases). CDR1 and CDR2 from the germline V gene are MNHEY and SVGAGI. The V gene lost 0 bases and the J gene lost 3 bases, with 11 bases spanning the gap. This CDR3 comprises 15 residues. CDR3 region: CASSYSPQGYYGYTF. The CDR3 DNA is TGTGCCAGCAGTTACTCACCCCAGGGGTACTATGGCTACACCTTC.

The chain has TRBV28 and TRBJ2-1, with TRBD2 matching over 7 bases. The V segment lost 6 bases and the J segment 6 bases; nucleotides outside the gene matches: 8. Looked up from germline, CDR1 is MDHEN and CDR2 is SYDVKM. This CDR3 region has 14 residues. This CDR3 is CASSDTSSGNEQFF. The CDR3 nucleotides are TGTGCCAGCAGCGATACCTCTAGCGGCAATGAGCAGTTCTTC.

The V call is TRBV27, the J call TRBJ1-4, with D maybe TRBD1 (5 bases). Germline V gene data show CDR1 as MNHEY and CDR2 as SMNVEV (reference sequence). CDR3 size: 12 residues. The V end was cut by 9 bases, the J end by 7 bases, with 12 bases between. Here the CDR3 DNA reads TGTGCCAGTAGGGGCCCGGCTGAAAAACTGTTTTTT. Translating gives CASRGPAEKLFF.

The V call is TRBV14, the J call TRBJ2-3, with 7 bases that match TRBD2. V was pared by 0 bases and J by 3 bases, with 3 bases of the junction left unmatched. In germline, CDR1 is SGHDN, CDR2 FVKESK. This CDR3 comprises 15 residues. The CDR3 spells CASSQDASGTDTQYF. The CDR3 DNA is TGTGCCAGCAGCCAAGATGCTAGCGGAACAGATACGCAGTATTTT.

The CDR3 DNA reads TGCGCCAGCAGCCAAGATTGGGGACAGGGGTGGGACACTGAAGCTTTCTTT. Translating it yields CASSQDWGQGWDTEAFF. The rearrangement uses TRBV4-1 and TRBJ1-1; 10 bases are shared with TRBD1. J was trimmed by 3 bases and V by 0 bases; bases with no gene match: 7. The CDR3 spans 17 residues. From germline, CDR1 is MGHRA and CDR2 YSYEKL.

This chain uses TRBV7-9 with TRBJ1-6, with 9 bases aligning to TRBD1. The V segment lost 0 bases and the J segment 6 bases; nucleotides outside the gene matches: 3. This CDR3 has 16 residues. Germline CDR1 reads SEHNR; CDR2 reads FQNEAQ (reference sequence). The CDR3 region has the DNA TGTGCCAGCAGCTTAGCGGAGGGACAGGGTAATTCACCCCTCCACTTT. Translation: CASSLAEGQGNSPLHF.